This T cell receptor beta chain was recorded in a study of post-analysis software for immune sequencing data. About the research overall: Included courses were relapsing-remitting and secondary progressive multiple sclerosis; progressive-relapsing multiple sclerosis was also included. Broader study findings: Controls' normalized Chao1 diversity significantly exceeded that of multiple sclerosis patients. Clustering by F measure revealed strong co-clustering among samples prepared together in one batch.

As regards this clonotype: Its antigen is unidentified. The junction departs from the called germline gene at one end, perhaps through a read error.

Unique molecular identifiers were present in the TCR beta cDNA libraries. cDNA molecules numbering some 500,000 came from about 1 to 10 million T cells. MiXCR, run by TCRdb on the PCR reads, gives a single entry per CDR3 protein. The top ten hold over 4% of the sample, which has about 820,000 distinct CDR3 sequences, 53% seen once. The sample taken for sequencing was blood. This TCR came from a girl aged 5 to 17 with multiple sclerosis.

CDR3 in DNA: TGCACCAGCAGTCAGGGGACGGGCCCTAGCTATGGCTACACCTTC. Translated: CTSSQGTGPSYGYTF. The chain is built from TRBV5-1 and TRBJ1-2; possible D gene TRBD1, 6 bases. The CDR3 is 15 residues long. Germline CDR1 is SGHRS and CDR2 is YFSETQ.